Here is one TCR beta chain with its context. Its antigen remains unidentified. The CDR3 extends over 13 amino acids. Germline values: CDR1 MNHEY, CDR2 SVGAGI. V lost 4 bases and J lost 5, with 11 bases in between. TCRdb's table, derived via immunoSEQ multiplex PCR, lists solely in-frame clones and lacks some. The repertoire consists of 100,000 to 150,000 clones, with 88% occurring once and the leading ten covering 4.5% to 6%. This entry is derived from a study of T cell responses to AZD1222 COVID-19 vaccine. Whole-study findings and limits: Vaccine-related CD4 TCRs covered spike, predominating at 160-218 and 743-854.

This chain joins TRBV6-5 and TRBJ1-2; D gene ambiguous. This specimen was peripheral blood, taken on day 0 of AZD1222 vaccination. This clonotype was sampled from an adult in good health. The CDR3 nucleotides are TGTGCCAGCAGTTTCCGGGCGAGGTATGGCTACACCTTC. This encodes CASSFRARYGYTF.